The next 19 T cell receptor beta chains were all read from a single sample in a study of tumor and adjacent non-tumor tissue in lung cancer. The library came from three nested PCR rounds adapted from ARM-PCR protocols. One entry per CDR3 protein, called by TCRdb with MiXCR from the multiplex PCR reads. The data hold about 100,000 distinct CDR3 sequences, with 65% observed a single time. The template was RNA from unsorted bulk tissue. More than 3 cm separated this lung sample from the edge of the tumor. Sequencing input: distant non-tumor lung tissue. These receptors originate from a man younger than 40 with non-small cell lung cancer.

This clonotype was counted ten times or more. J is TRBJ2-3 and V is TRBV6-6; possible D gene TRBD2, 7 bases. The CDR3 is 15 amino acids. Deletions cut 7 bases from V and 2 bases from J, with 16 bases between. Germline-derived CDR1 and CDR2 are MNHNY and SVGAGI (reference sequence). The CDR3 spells CASTGGPGHTDTQYF. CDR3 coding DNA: TGTGCCAGCACGGGGGGCCCAGGGCACACAGATACGCAGTATTTT.

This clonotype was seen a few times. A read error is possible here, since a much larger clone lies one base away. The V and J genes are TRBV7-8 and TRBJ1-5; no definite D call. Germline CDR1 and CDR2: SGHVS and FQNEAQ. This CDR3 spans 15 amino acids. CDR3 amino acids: CARSFGSGGGQPQHF. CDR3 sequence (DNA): TGTGCCAGGAGCTTTGGTTCGGGCGGAGGTCAGCCCCAGCATTTT.

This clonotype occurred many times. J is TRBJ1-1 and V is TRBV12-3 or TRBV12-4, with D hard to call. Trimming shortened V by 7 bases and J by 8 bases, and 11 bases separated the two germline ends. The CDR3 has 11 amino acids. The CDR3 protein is CASNLRGEAFF. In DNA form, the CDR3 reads TGTGCCAGCAACCTTCGAGGGGAAGCTTTCTTT.

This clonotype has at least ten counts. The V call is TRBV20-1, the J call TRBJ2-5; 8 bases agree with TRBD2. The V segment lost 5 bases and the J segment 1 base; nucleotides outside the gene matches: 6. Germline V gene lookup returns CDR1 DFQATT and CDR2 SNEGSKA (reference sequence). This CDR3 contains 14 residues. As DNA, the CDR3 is TGCAGTGCTGTTAGCGGGATGACCCAAGAGACCCAGTACTTC. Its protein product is CSAVSGMTQETQYF.

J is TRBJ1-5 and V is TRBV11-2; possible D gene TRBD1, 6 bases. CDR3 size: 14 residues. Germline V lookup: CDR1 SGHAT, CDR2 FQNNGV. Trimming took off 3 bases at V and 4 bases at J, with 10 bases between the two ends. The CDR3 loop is CASSLDSVNQPQHF. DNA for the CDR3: TGTGCCAGCAGCTTGGACAGCGTTAATCAGCCCCAGCATTTT.

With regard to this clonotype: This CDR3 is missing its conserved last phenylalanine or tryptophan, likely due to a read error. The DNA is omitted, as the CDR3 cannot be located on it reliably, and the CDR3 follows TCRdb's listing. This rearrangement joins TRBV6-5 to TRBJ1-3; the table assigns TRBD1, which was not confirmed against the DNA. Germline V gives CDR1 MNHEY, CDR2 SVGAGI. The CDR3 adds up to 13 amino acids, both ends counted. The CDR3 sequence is CACFPGSGNTICL.

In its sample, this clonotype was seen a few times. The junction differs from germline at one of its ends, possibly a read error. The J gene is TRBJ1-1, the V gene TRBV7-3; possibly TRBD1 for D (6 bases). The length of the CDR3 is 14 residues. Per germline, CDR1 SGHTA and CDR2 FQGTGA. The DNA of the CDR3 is TGTGCCAGCAGCTTAGGGCCACGGGACACTGCAGCTTTCTTT. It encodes CASSLGPRDTAAFF.

CDR3 nucleotide sequence: TGTGCCAGCACCCACTCAGGTAAGGTGACCAAAAACATTCAGTACTTC. Encoded protein: CASTHSGKVTKNIQYF. The chain links TRBV11-1 to TRBJ2-4; no clear D. Deletions cut 7 bases from V and 2 bases from J, with 18 bases between. This CDR3 is 16 amino acids long. Germline CDR1 and CDR2: SGHAT and FQDESV (reference sequence). The full variable domain, in which reference TRBV11-1 and TRBJ2-4 provide the parts outside the CDR3, is EAEVAQSPRYKITEKSQAVAFWCDPISGHATLYWYRQILGQGPELLVQFQDESVVDDSQLPKDRFSAERLKGVDSTLKIQPAELGDSAMYLCASTHSGKVTKNIQYFGAGTRLSVL.

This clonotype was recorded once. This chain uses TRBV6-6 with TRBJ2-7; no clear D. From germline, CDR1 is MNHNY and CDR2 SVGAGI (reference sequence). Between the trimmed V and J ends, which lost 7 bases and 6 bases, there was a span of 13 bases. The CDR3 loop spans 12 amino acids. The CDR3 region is CASNNIGIEQYF. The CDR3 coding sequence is TGTGCCAGCAATAACATAGGGATCGAGCAGTACTTC.

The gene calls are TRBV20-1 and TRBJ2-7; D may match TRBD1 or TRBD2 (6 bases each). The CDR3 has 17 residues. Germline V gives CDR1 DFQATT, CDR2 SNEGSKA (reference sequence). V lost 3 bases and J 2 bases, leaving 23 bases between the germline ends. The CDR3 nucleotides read TGCAGTGCTAGGGATGAAAGGCTAGCGAGGGGGGCCTACGAGCAGTACTTC. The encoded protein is CSARDERLARGAYEQYF.

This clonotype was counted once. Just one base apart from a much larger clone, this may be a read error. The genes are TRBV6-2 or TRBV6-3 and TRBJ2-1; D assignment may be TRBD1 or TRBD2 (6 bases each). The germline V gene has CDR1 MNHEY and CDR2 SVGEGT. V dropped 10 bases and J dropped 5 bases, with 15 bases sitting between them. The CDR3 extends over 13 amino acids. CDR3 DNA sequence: TGTGCCAACAGGGATAGCGGAAACAATGAGCAGTTCTTC. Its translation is CANRDSGNNEQFF.

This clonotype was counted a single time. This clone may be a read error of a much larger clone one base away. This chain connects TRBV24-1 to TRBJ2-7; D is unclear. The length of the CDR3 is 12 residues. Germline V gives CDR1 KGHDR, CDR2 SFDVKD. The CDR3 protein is CAISEHGWEQYF. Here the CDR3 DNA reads TGTGCCATCAGTGAGCACGGTTGGGAGCAGTACTTC.

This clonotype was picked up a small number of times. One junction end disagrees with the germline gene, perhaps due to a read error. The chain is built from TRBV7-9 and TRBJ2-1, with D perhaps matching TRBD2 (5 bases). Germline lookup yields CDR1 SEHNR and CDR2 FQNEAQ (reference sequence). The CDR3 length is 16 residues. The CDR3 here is CASGLGGSGSYNEQFF. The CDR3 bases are TGTGCCAGCGGCTTAGGCGGGTCGGGCTCCTACAATGAGCAGTTCTTC. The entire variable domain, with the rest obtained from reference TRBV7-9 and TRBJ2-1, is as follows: DTGVSQNPRHKITKRGQNVTFRCDPISEHNRLYWYRQTLGQGPEFLTYFQNEAQLEKSRLLSDRFSAERPKGSFSTLEIQRTEQGDSAMYLCASGLGGSGSYNEQFFGPGTRLTVL.

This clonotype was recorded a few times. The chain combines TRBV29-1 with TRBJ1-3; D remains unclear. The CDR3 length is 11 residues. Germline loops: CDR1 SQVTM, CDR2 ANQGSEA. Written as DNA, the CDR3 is TGCAACGCCCGGGTTACGAGCACCATATATTTT. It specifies CNARVTSTIYF. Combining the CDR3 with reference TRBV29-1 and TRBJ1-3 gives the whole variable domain SAVISQKPSRDICQRGTSLTIQCQVDSQVTMMFWYRQQPGQSLTLIATANQGSEATYESGFVIDKFPISRPNLTFSTLTVSNMSPEDSSIYLCNARVTSTIYFGEGSWLTVV.

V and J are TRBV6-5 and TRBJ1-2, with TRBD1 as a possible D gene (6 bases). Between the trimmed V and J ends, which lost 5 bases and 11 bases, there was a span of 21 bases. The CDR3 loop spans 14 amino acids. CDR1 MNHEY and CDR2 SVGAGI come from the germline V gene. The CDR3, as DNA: TGTGCCAGCAGTCTTATAACAGGGATGGATGCATACACCTTC. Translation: CASSLITGMDAYTF.

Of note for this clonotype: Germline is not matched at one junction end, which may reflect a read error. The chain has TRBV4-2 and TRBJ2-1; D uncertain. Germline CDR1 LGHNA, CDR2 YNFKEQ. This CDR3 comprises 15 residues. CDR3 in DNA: TGTGCCAGCAGCCAAGATCTACAAATTTACAATGAGCGGTTCTTC. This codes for CASSQDLQIYNERFF.

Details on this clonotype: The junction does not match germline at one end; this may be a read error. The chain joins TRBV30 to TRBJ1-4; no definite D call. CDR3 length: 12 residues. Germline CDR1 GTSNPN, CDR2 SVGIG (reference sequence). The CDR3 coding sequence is TGTGCCTGGAGTGCATGTGTTGAAGAACTGTTTTTT. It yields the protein CAWSACVEELFF. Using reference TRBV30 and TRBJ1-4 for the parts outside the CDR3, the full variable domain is SQTIHQWPATLVQPVGSPLSLECTVEGTSNPNLYWYRQAAGRGLQLLFYSVGIGQISSEVPQNLSASRPQDRQFILSSKKLLLSDSGFYLCAWSACVEELFFGSGTQLSVL.

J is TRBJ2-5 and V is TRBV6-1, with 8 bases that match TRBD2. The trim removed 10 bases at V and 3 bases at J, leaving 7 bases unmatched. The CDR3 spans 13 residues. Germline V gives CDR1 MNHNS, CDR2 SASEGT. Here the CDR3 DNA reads TGTGCCATCATGTACGGGGGGGAAGAGACCCAGTACTTC. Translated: CAIMYGGEETQYF.

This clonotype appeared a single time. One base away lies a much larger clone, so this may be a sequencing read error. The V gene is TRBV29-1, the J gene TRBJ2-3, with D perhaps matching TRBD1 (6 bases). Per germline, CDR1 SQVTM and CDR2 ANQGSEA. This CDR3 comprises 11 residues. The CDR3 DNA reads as TGCAGCGTTGATTTGACAGGTACGCAGTATTTT. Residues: CSVDLTGTQYF.